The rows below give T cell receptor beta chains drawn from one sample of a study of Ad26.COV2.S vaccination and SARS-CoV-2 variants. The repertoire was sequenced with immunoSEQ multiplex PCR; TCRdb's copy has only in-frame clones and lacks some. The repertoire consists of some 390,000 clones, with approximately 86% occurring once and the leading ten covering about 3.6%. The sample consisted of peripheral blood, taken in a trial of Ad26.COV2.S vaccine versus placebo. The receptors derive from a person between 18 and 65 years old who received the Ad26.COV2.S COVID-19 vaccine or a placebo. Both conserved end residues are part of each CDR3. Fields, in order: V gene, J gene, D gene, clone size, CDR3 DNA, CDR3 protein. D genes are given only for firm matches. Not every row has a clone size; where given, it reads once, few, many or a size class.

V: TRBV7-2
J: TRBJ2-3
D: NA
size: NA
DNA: TGTGCCAGCAGCACAGACACAGATACGCAGTATTTT
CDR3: CASSTDTDTQYF

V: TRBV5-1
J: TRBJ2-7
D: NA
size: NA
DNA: TGCGCCAGCAGCCCGGTTTGGGGGTACGAGCAGTACTTC
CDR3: CASSPVWGYEQYF

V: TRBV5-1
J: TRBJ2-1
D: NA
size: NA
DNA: TGCGCCAGCAGCTTGAGGTTAGGCTACAATGAGCAGTTCTTC
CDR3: CASSLRLGYNEQFF

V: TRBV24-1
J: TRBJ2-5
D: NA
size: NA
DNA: TGTGCCACCAGTGATGGGGTCCAAGAGACCCAGTACTTC
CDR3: CATSDGVQETQYF

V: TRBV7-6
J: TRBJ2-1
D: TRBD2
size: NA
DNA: TGTGCCAGCAGCTTAGCGAGGGGTAGCGGGGGGGTCTACAATGAGCAGTTCTTC
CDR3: CASSLARGSGGVYNEQFF

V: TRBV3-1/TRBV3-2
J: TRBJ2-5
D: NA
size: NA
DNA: TGTGCCAGCAGCCAATCCAGGGTGTCCGGGGAGACCCAGTACTTC
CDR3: CASSQSRVSGETQYF

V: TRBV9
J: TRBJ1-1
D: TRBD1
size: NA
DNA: TGTGCCAGCAGCGGCCAGCGGACAGGGGCCAGGAACACTGAAGCTTTCTTT
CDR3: CASSGQRTGARNTEAFF

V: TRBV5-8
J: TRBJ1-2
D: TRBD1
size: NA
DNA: TGTGCCAGCAGCTTGGACAGGGGGCGGGATGGCTACACCTTC
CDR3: CASSLDRGRDGYTF

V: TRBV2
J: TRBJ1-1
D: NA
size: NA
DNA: TGTGCCAGCAGCCTAGAGGTTCCTGAAGCTTTCTTT
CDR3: CASSLEVPEAFF

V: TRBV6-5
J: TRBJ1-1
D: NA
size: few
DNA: TGTGCCAGCAGTTACTCAGAGACAGCGAACACTGAAGCTTTCTTT
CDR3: CASSYSETANTEAFF

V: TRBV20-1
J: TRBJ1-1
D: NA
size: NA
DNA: TGCAGGGCCCGGGGCGGGACTGAAGCTTTCTTT
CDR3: CRARGGTEAFF

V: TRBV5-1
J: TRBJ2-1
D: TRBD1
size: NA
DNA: TGCGCCAGCAGCTTGGTGGCTATAACAGGGGGCGAGTCCTACAATGAGCAGTTCTTC
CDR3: CASSLVAITGGESYNEQFF

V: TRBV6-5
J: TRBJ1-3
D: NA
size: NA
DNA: TGTGCCAGCAGTAGCCCGAGGGGGGGAAACACCATATATTTT
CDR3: CASSSPRGGNTIYF

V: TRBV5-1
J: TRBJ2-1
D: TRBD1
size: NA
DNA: TGCGCCAGCAGCCCCGCCCTATTCAGGGGGCACTACAATGAGCAGTTCTTC
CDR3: CASSPALFRGHYNEQFF

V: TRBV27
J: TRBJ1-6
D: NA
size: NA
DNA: TGTGCCAGCAGCCCATATCGAGACAGCTATAATTCACCCCTCCACTTT
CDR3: CASSPYRDSYNSPLHF

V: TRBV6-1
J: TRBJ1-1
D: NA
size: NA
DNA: TGTGCCAGCAGTGAAGGGTTCAGGGGAACTGAAGCTTTCTTT
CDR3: CASSEGFRGTEAFF

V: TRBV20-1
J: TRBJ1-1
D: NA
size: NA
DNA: TGCAGTGCTAGGGGTCAGGGTGAAGCTTTCTTT
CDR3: CSARGQGEAFF

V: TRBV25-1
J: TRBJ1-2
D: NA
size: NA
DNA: TGTGCCAGCAGTGTGGGTGGGTCCGGCTATGGCTACACCTTC
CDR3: CASSVGGSGYGYTF

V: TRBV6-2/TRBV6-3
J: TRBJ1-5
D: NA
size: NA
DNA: TGTGCCAGCAGTTATTCCAGGGCCCAGCCCCAGCATTTT
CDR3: CASSYSRAQPQHF